A single sample is the source of the 8 T cell receptor beta chains below, sequenced in a study of blood T cell repertoires in COVID-19. Sequenced by immunoSEQ multiplex PCR; TCRdb stores in-frame clones only, minus some. The top ten hold more than 7.5% of the sample, which has around 150,000 clones, under 90% seen once. Sequencing was done on a sample of peripheral blood. All receptors come from a woman in her sixties with active or convalescent COVID-19.

The chain uses TRBV12-3 or TRBV12-4 and TRBJ1-2, with D maybe TRBD1 (5 bases). This CDR3 has 13 residues. The V end was cut by 8 bases, the J end by 2 bases, with 12 bases between. The chain's CDR3 is CASFYGGNYGYTF. In DNA form, the CDR3 reads TGTGCCAGCTTTTACGGGGGGAACTATGGCTACACCTTC.

This clone was found a few times. The gene calls are TRBV7-2 and TRBJ2-1, with 7 bases that match TRBD2. Germline V gives CDR1 SGHTA, CDR2 FQGNSA. The CDR3 runs 14 residues. V was clipped by 3 bases and J by 8 bases; unmatched bases: 7. The CDR3 nucleotides read TGTGCCAGCAGCTTTGGCGGGAGATGGGATGAGCAGTTCTTC. Translated, it gives CASSFGGRWDEQFF.

The CDR3 nucleotides are TGCGCCAGCAGTGAGTCACTGGGAGGCAAAACCGGGGAGCTGTTTTTT. This codes for CASSESLGGKTGELFF. V usage is TRBV10-1 and J usage is TRBJ2-2, with TRBD2 as a possible D gene (6 bases). V gave up 0 bases and J gave up 5 bases, with 13 bases separating them. CDR1 and CDR2 from the germline V gene are WNHNN and SYGVQD (reference sequence). This CDR3 is 16 amino acids long.

The rearrangement uses TRBV4-2 and TRBJ2-1, with 9 bases matching TRBD2. CDR3 length equals 18 residues. From germline, CDR1 is LGHNA and CDR2 YNFKEQ. V was pared by 0 bases and J by 9 bases, with 15 bases of the junction left unmatched. The CDR3 region is CASSQEVQSSGRFGEQFF. CDR3 in DNA: TGTGCCAGCAGCCAAGAGGTTCAGTCCAGCGGGAGGTTCGGTGAGCAGTTCTTC.

The chain is built from TRBV5-4 and TRBJ2-7, with TRBD1 identical over 9 bases. Per the germline V gene, CDR1 is SGHNT and CDR2 is YYREEE (reference sequence). This CDR3 contains 13 residues. Trimming took 4 bases from V and 3 from J; bases not matched to a gene: 2. Here the CDR3 DNA reads TGTGCCAGCAGCGTGGACAGGGGCTACGAGCAGTACGTC. This translates into CASSVDRGYEQYV.

The chain employs TRBV28 and TRBJ1-1, with TRBD1 identical over 7 bases. Trimming took 6 bases from V and 0 from J; bases not matched to a gene: 10. CDR1 is MDHEN, CDR2 SYDVKM, per germline. This CDR3 is built from 16 residues. This CDR3 is CASSDPGGRMNTEAFF. The CDR3 coding sequence is TGTGCCAGCAGCGACCCAGGGGGGAGGATGAACACTGAAGCTTTCTTT.

This clone was seen ten or more times. The CDR3 DNA reads TGTGCCAGCAGCTCCCGATCCGGGACTAGCGGGAGTAAGTACGAGCAGTACTTC. Its protein product is CASSSRSGTSGSKYEQYF. The chain joins TRBV7-2 to TRBJ2-7, with 14 positions matching TRBD2. CDR1 and CDR2 (germline): SGHTA, FQGNSA. CDR3 length: 18 residues. J gave up 4 bases and V 4 bases, and 12 bases lay outside the gene matches. The full variable domain, with the rest looked up from reference TRBV7-2 and TRBJ2-7, is GAGVSQSPSNKVTEKGKDVELRCDPISGHTALYWYRQSLGQGLEFLIYFQGNSAPDKSGLPSDRFSAERTGGSVSTLTIQRTQQEDSAVYLCASSSRSGTSGSKYEQYFGPGTRLTVT.

The chain links TRBV5-8 to TRBJ2-7, with 7 bases fitting TRBD1. Germline CDR1 reads SGHTS; CDR2 reads YDEGEE. The CDR3 has 15 amino acids. V was clipped by 4 bases and J by 3 bases; unmatched bases: 10. The CDR3 DNA reads TGTGCCAGCAGCCCCGAGGGGACAGACCTCTACGAGCAGTACTTC. Amino acids: CASSPEGTDLYEQYF.